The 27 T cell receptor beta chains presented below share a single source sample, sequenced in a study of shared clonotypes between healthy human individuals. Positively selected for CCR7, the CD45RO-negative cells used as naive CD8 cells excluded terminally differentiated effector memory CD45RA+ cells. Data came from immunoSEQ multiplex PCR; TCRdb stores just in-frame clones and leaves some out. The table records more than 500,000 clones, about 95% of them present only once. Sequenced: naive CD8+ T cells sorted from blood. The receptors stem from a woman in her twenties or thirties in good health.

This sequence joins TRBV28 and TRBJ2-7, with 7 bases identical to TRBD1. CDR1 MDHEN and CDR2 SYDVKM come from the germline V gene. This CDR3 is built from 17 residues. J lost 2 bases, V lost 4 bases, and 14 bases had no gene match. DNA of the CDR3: TGTGCCAGCAGTTCAATCCTAGCCGGGACAGATACCTACGAGCAGTACTTC. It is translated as CASSSILAGTDTYEQYF. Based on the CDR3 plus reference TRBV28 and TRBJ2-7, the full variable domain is DVKVTQSSRYLVKRTGEKVFLECVQDMDHENMFWYRQDPGLGLRLIYFSYDVKMKEKGDIPEGYSVSREKKERFSLILESASTNQTSMYLCASSSILAGTDTYEQYFGPGTRLTVT.

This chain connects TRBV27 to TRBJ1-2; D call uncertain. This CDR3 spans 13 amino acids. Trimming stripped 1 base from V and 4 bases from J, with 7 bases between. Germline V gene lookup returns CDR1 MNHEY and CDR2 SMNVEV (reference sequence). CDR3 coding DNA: TGTGCCAGCAGTTTATTTAGCAGCTATGGCTACACCTTC. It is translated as CASSLFSSYGYTF.

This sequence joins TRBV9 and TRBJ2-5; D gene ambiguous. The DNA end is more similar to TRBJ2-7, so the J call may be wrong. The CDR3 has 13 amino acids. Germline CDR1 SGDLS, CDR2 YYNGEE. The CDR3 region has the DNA TGTGCCAGCAGCCCCGATGACTCCTACGAGCAGTACTTC. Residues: CASSPDDSYEQYF.

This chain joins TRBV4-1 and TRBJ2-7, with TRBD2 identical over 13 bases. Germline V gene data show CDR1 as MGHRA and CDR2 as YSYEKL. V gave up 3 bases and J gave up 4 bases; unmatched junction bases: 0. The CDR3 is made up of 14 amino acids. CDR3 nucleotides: TGCGCCAGCAGCCAGGGACTAGCGGGATACGAGCAGTACTTC. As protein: CASSQGLAGYEQYF.

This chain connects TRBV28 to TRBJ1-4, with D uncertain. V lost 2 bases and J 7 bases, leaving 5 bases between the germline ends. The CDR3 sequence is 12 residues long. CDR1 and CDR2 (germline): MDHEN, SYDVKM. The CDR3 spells CASSLLFEKLFF. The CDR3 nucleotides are TGTGCCAGCAGTTTACTATTTGAAAAACTGTTTTTT. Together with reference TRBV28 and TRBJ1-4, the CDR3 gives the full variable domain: DVKVTQSSRYLVKRTGEKVFLECVQDMDHENMFWYRQDPGLGLRLIYFSYDVKMKEKGDIPEGYSVSREKKERFSLILESASTNQTSMYLCASSLLFEKLFFGSGTQLSVL.

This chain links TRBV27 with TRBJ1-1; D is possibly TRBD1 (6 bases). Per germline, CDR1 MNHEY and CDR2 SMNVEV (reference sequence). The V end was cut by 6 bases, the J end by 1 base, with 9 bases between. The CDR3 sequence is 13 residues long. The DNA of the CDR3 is TGTGCCAGCAGAAGGGGGGGGAACACTGAAGCTTTCTTT. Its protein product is CASRRGGNTEAFF.

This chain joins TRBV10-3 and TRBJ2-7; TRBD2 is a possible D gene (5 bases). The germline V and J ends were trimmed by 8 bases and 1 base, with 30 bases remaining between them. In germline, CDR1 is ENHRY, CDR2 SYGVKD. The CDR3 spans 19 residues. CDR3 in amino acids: CAIYTLGSTGLFFSYEQYF. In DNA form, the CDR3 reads TGTGCCATCTACACCCTAGGTAGTACTGGACTCTTTTTTTCCTACGAGCAGTACTTC.

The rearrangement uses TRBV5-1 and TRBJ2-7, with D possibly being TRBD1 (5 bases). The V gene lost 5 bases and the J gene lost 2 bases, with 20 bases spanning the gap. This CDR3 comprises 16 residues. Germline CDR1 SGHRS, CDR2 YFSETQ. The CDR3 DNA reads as TGCGCCAGCAGACTTGTGGACACAGGTAGAACCTACGAGCAGTACTTC. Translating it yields CASRLVDTGRTYEQYF.

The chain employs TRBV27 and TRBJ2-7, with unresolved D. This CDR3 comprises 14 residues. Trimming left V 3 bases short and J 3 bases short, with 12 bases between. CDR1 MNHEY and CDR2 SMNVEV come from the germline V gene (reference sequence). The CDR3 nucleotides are TGTGCCAGCAGTTTGAACCCGGCTAGCTACGAGCAGTACTTC. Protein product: CASSLNPASYEQYF.

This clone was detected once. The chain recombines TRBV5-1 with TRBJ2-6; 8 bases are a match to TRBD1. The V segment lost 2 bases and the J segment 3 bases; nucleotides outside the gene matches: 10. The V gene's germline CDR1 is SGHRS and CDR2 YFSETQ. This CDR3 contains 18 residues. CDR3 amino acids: CASSFMQGAPRGANVLTF. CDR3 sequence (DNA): TGCGCCAGCAGCTTCATGCAGGGGGCGCCCCGTGGGGCCAACGTCCTGACTTTC. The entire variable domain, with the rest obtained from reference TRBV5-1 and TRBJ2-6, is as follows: KAGVTQTPRYLIKTRGQQVTLSCSPISGHRSVSWYQQTPGQGLQFLFEYFSETQRNKGNFPGRFSGRQFSNSRSEMNVSTLELGDSALYLCASSFMQGAPRGANVLTFGAGSRLTVL.

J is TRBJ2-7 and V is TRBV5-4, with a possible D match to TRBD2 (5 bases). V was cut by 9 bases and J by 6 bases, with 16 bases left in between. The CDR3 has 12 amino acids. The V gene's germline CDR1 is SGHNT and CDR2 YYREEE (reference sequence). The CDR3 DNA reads TGTGCCACCGAAGGAAGACGGGGCGAGCAGTACTTC. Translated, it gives CATEGRRGEQYF.

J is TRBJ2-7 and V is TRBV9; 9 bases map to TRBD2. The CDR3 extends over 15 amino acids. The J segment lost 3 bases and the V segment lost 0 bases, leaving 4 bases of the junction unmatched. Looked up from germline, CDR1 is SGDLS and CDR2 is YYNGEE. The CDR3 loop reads CASSVDSSGVYEQYF. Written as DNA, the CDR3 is TGTGCCAGCAGCGTAGATTCTAGCGGGGTCTACGAGCAGTACTTC.

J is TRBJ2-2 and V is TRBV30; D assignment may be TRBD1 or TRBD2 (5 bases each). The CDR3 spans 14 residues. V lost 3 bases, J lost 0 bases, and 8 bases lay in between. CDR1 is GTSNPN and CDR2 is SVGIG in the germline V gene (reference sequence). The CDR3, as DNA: TGTGCCTGGAGGGGACCGCCGAACACCGGGGAGCTGTTTTTT. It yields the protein CAWRGPPNTGELFF.

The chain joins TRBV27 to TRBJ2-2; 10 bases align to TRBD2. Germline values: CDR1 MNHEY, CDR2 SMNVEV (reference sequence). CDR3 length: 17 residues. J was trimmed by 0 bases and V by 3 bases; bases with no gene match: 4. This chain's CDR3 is CASSFGTSVTNTGELFF. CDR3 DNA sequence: TGTGCCAGCAGTTTCGGGACTAGCGTAACGAACACCGGGGAGCTGTTTTTT.

The CDR3 sequence: CASSHGGEGPYYEQYF. DNA of the CDR3: TGTGCCAGCAGCCATGGAGGAGAGGGACCCTACTACGAGCAGTACTTC. The rearrangement joins TRBV7-9 to TRBJ2-7; D could derive from TRBD1 or TRBD2 (5 bases each). Germline V gives CDR1 SEHNR, CDR2 FQNEAQ (reference sequence). The CDR3 consists of 16 residues. V dropped 5 bases and J dropped 3 bases, with 20 bases sitting between them.

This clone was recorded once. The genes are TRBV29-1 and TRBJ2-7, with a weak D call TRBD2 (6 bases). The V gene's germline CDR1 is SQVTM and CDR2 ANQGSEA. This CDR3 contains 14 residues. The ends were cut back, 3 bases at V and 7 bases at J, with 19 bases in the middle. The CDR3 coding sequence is TGCAGCGTTGAGGGGGAGCGGGCCCGCCGGGAGCAGTACTTC. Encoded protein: CSVEGERARREQYF.

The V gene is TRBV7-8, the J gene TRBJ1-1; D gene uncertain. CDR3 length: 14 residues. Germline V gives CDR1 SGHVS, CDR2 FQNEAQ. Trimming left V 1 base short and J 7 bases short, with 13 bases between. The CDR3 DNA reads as TGTGCCAGCAGCTTAGTTTCCCCAGAGAATGAAGCTTTCTTT. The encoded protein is CASSLVSPENEAFF.

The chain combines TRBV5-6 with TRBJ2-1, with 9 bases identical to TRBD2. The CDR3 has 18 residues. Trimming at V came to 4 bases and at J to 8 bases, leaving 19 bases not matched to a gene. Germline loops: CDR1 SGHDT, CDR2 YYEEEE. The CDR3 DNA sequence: TGTGCCAGCAGCGGGTGGACTAGCGAGCCGTTACCCGGCGATGAGCAGTTCTTC. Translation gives CASSGWTSEPLPGDEQFF.

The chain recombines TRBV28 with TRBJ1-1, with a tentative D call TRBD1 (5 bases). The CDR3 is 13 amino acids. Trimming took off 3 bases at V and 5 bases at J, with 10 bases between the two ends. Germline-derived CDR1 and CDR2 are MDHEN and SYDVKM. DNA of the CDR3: TGTGCCAGCAGTTTCCGGGGGATGACTGAAGCTTTCTTT. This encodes CASSFRGMTEAFF.

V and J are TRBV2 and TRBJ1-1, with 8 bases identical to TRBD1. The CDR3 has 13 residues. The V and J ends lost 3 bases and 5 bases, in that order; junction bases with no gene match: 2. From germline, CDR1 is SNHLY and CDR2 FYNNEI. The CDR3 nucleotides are TGTGCCAGCAGTGATCAGGGGGCGACTGAAGCTTTCTTT. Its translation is CASSDQGATEAFF.

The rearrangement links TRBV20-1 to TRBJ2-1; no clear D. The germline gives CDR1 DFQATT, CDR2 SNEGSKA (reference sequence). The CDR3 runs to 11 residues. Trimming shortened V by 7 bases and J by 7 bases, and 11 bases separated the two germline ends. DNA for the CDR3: TGCAGTGTCTTAGCCGAGAATGAGCAGTTCTTC. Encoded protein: CSVLAENEQFF.

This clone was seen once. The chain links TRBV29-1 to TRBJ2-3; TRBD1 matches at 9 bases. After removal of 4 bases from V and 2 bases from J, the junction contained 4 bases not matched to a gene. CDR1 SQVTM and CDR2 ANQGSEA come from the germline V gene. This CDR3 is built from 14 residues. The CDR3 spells CSVVGTGLTDTQYF. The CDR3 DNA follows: TGCAGCGTTGTTGGGACAGGGCTCACAGATACGCAGTATTTT.

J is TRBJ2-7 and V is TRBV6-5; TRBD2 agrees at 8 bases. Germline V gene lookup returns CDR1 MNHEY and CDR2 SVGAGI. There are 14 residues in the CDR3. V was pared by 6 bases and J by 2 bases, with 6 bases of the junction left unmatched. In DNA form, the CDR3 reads TGTGCCAGCAGAGGGGGTAGCGGGACCTACGAGCAGTACTTC. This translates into CASRGGSGTYEQYF.

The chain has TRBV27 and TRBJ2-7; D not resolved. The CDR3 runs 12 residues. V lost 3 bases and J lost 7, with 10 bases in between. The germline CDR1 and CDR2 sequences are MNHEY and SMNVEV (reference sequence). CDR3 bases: TGTGCCAGCAGTTTCAACTTGCGTGAGCAGTACTTC. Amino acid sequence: CASSFNLREQYF.

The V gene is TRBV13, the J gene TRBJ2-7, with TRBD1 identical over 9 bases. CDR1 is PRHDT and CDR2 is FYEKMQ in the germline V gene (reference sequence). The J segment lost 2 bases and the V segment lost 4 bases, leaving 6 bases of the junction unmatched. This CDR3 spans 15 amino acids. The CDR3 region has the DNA TGTGCCAGCAGCTCAACCGGGACAGGGACCTACGAGCAGTACTTC. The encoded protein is CASSSTGTGTYEQYF.

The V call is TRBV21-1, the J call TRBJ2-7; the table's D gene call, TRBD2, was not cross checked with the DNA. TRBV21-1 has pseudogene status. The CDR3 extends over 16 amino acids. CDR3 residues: CASSKGSASRSYEQYF. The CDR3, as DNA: TGTGCCAGCAGCAAAGGGTCCGCTAGCAGGTCCTACGAGCAGTACTTC.

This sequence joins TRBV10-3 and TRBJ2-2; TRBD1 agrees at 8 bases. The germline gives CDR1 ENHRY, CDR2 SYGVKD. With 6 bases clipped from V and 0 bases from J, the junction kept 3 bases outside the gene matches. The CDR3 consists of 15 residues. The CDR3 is CAIRGTGPNTGELFF. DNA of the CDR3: TGTGCCATCAGAGGGACAGGCCCGAACACCGGGGAGCTGTTTTTT.